The text below deals with one T cell receptor (beta chain). This entry comes from a study of blood T cell repertoires in COVID-19. Across the whole study: The origin of the acute and convalescent COVID-19 samples was the United States, Italy and Spain.

Authors' processing steps: It was from reference gene primer amplification that nucleated cell counts were estimated. The data were produced by immunoSEQ multiplex PCR, yet TCRdb's version contains in-frame clones alone and is incomplete. V and J calls plus clone size are reproduced from that table; the DNA served to infer D and trimming. The repertoire holds 120,000 or so clones, around nine tenths seen once, with roughly 2.2% in the top ten. Sequences were obtained from peripheral blood. The source is a woman in her forties or fifties with acute or convalescent COVID-19.

The CDR3 here is CASSPGTGSSYEQYF. The DNA for the CDR3 is TGTGCCAGCAGCCCCGGGACAGGGTCCTCCTACGAGCAGTACTTC. The rearrangement uses TRBV7-3 and TRBJ2-7, with 9 positions matching TRBD1. This CDR3 is built from 15 residues. CDR1 is SGHTA, CDR2 FQGTGA, per germline. V was pared by 5 bases and J by 0 bases, with 5 bases of the junction left unmatched.